The rows below give T cell receptor beta chains drawn from one sample of a study of CD8+ T cells in alopecia areata. The repertoire was sequenced with immunoSEQ multiplex PCR; TCRdb's copy has only in-frame clones and lacks some. The data show 200,000 to 250,000 clones, 50% to 70% seen once. The source material was CD4+ T cells sorted from blood, sampled at week 0. These receptors came from a human donor with alopecia areata. Both conserved end residues are trimmed from each CDR3. The order of the fields is V gene, J gene, CDR3 protein.

V: TRBV29-1; J: TRBJ1-1; CDR3: SGAGQMNTEAF
V: TRBV4-2; J: TRBJ2-1; CDR3: ASSQDLDSRGFYNEQF
V: TRBV6-1; J: TRBJ2-1; CDR3: ASSEVGLAENNEQF
V: TRBV4-1; J: TRBJ1-1; CDR3: ASSQDHSTEAF
V: TRBV9; J: TRBJ2-3; CDR3: ASSEGLAGGTDTQY
V: TRBV30; J: TRBJ1-1; CDR3: AWSVLGGTGTF
V: TRBV4-1; J: TRBJ2-2; CDR3: ASTKGGVLANTGELF
V: TRBV10-1; J: TRBJ1-3; CDR3: ARRTSGNTIY
V: TRBV6-6; J: TRBJ1-4; CDR3: ASSYSSGVDEKLF
V: TRBV30; J: TRBJ1-2; CDR3: AWSVPGHSYGYT
V: TRBV29-1; J: TRBJ2-3; CDR3: SVVHAGGPDTQY
V: TRBV5-1; J: TRBJ2-1; CDR3: ASSLTWLAGGIV
V: TRBV29-1; J: TRBJ2-3; CDR3: SVETGKKDTQY